This is a list of T cell receptor beta chains from one sample in a study of blood T cell repertoires in COVID-19. Method: immunoSEQ multiplex PCR; TCRdb's copy keeps in-frame clones and lacks some. The table shows about 31,000 clones, with 88% occurring only once. Sequencing was carried out using peripheral blood. The receptors stem from a man in his sixties with COVID-19, enrolled during active disease. Each CDR3 is given with its conserved first and last residue. Each record gives: J gene, D gene, clone size, V gene, CDR3 DNA, CDR3 protein. D genes are given only for firm matches. Where a row states a size, it is once, few, many or the class of an expanded clone; other rows omit it.

J gene: TRBJ1-3
D gene: TRBD1
clone size: .
V gene: TRBV4-1
CDR3 DNA: TGCGCCAGCAGCCCACAGGGGGCTCGAGGAAACACCATATATTTT
CDR3 protein: CASSPQGARGNTIYF

J gene: TRBJ1-2
D gene: TRBD1
clone size: .
V gene: TRBV6-5
CDR3 DNA: TGTGCCAGCAGTTACGGGACAGGGGCGCTCTATGGCTACACCTTC
CDR3 protein: CASSYGTGALYGYTF

J gene: TRBJ1-1
D gene: TRBD1
clone size: .
V gene: TRBV10-3
CDR3 DNA: TGTGCCATCAGTGATGTCGGGACAGGGGTATCCTTT
CDR3 protein: CAISDVGTGVSF

J gene: TRBJ1-2
D gene: .
clone size: .
V gene: TRBV5-1
CDR3 DNA: TGCGCCAGCAGCTCAACCAGGGCAAACTATGGCTACACCTTC
CDR3 protein: CASSSTRANYGYTF

J gene: TRBJ2-3
D gene: TRBD2
clone size: .
V gene: TRBV2
CDR3 DNA: TGTGCCAGCAAGACTAGCGTCACGACAGATACGCAGTATTTT
CDR3 protein: CASKTSVTTDTQYF

J gene: TRBJ1-1
D gene: TRBD1
clone size: .
V gene: TRBV5-6
CDR3 DNA: TGTGCCAGCAGCCCAACAGGGGGAGACTTTAACACTGAAGCTTTCTTT
CDR3 protein: CASSPTGGDFNTEAFF

J gene: TRBJ2-2
D gene: .
clone size: .
V gene: TRBV28
CDR3 DNA: TGTGCCAGCAACCTCGCCGGACTCGCTGAGAACACCGGGGAGCTGTTTTTT
CDR3 protein: CASNLAGLAENTGELFF

J gene: TRBJ2-3
D gene: .
clone size: .
V gene: TRBV4-3
CDR3 DNA: TGCGCCAGCAGCCAAGGCTATTATTTAATCACAGATACGCAGTATTTT
CDR3 protein: CASSQGYYLITDTQYF

J gene: TRBJ2-1
D gene: .
clone size: .
V gene: TRBV5-3
CDR3 DNA: TGTGCCAGAAGCGGAACTACATACAATGAGCAGTTCTTC
CDR3 protein: CARSGTTYNEQFF

J gene: TRBJ1-2
D gene: .
clone size: .
V gene: TRBV10-3
CDR3 DNA: TGTGCCATCAGTGATAGTAACTATGGCTACACCTTC
CDR3 protein: CAISDSNYGYTF

J gene: TRBJ1-1
D gene: .
clone size: .
V gene: TRBV19
CDR3 DNA: TGTGCCAGTAGTATAGACAGGGCGGCTGAAGCTTTCTTT
CDR3 protein: CASSIDRAAEAFF

J gene: TRBJ2-1
D gene: TRBD1
clone size: .
V gene: TRBV5-1
CDR3 DNA: TGCGCCAGCAGCTCCCCGGGACAGGGGGCTATATTCTCCTACAATGAGCAGTTCTTC
CDR3 protein: CASSSPGQGAIFSYNEQFF

J gene: TRBJ2-7
D gene: TRBD2
clone size: once
V gene: TRBV3-1/TRBV3-2
CDR3 DNA: TGTGCCAGCAGCCAGGGACTAGCGCAGTACTTC
CDR3 protein: CASSQGLAQYF

J gene: TRBJ1-4
D gene: TRBD1
clone size: .
V gene: TRBV6-5
CDR3 DNA: TGTGCCAGCAGTCCAATACAGGGGGCTGGTGAAAAACTGTTTTTT
CDR3 protein: CASSPIQGAGEKLFF

J gene: TRBJ1-4
D gene: TRBD1
clone size: .
V gene: TRBV14
CDR3 DNA: TGTGCCAGCAGCCCAGGACAGGGGGAAAAACTGTTTTTT
CDR3 protein: CASSPGQGEKLFF

J gene: TRBJ1-6
D gene: TRBD1
clone size: .
V gene: TRBV11-2
CDR3 DNA: TGTGCCAGCAGCTTCGGGACAGGGAATAATTCACCCCTCCACTTT
CDR3 protein: CASSFGTGNNSPLHF

J gene: TRBJ2-2
D gene: .
clone size: .
V gene: TRBV5-6
CDR3 DNA: TGTGCCAGCAGGGGGCAGAACACCGGGGAGCTGTTTTTT
CDR3 protein: CASRGQNTGELFF

J gene: TRBJ1-5
D gene: .
clone size: .
V gene: TRBV27
CDR3 DNA: TGTGCCAGCAGTTTGGTACAGGGCAATCAGCCCCAGCATTTT
CDR3 protein: CASSLVQGNQPQHF

J gene: TRBJ2-6
D gene: TRBD1
clone size: .
V gene: TRBV19
CDR3 DNA: TGTGCCAGTAGTATTTGGGACAGCAACTCTGGGGCCAACGTCCTGACTTTC
CDR3 protein: CASSIWDSNSGANVLTF

J gene: TRBJ1-3
D gene: .
clone size: .
V gene: TRBV28
CDR3 DNA: TGTGCCAGCAGTTTCAGGGCCGGAAACACCATATATTTT
CDR3 protein: CASSFRAGNTIYF

J gene: TRBJ1-1
D gene: .
clone size: .
V gene: TRBV4-3
CDR3 DNA: TGCGCCAGCAGCCTGTCAAGGGGGGGTACTGAAGCTTTCTTT
CDR3 protein: CASSLSRGGTEAFF

J gene: TRBJ1-2
D gene: .
clone size: .
V gene: TRBV7-9
CDR3 DNA: TGTGCCAGCAGGCCTAATGACTATGGCTACACCTTC
CDR3 protein: CASRPNDYGYTF

J gene: TRBJ2-3
D gene: .
clone size: .
V gene: TRBV5-5
CDR3 DNA: TGTGCCAGCAGCGTTGGAGGCTCCCTCACAGATACGCAGTATTTT
CDR3 protein: CASSVGGSLTDTQYF

J gene: TRBJ1-5
D gene: .
clone size: .
V gene: TRBV14
CDR3 DNA: TGTGCCAGCAGCCAGCACACCAATCAGCCCCAGCATTTT
CDR3 protein: CASSQHTNQPQHF

J gene: TRBJ1-1
D gene: .
clone size: .
V gene: TRBV6-5
CDR3 DNA: TGTGCCAGCGCCCTAACGGGGGGGACTGAAGCTTTCTTT
CDR3 protein: CASALTGGTEAFF

J gene: TRBJ2-2
D gene: TRBD2
clone size: .
V gene: TRBV9
CDR3 DNA: TGTGCCAGCAGCCCGAGTGGGGGGGCCGGGGAGCTGTTTTTT
CDR3 protein: CASSPSGGAGELFF

J gene: TRBJ1-5
D gene: .
clone size: .
V gene: TRBV28
CDR3 DNA: TGTGCCAGCAGCGATCCTCAGGTTAGCAATCAGCCCCAGCATTTT
CDR3 protein: CASSDPQVSNQPQHF

J gene: TRBJ1-4
D gene: TRBD1
clone size: .
V gene: TRBV28
CDR3 DNA: TGTGCCAGCAGTCTGACAGGGGATAATGAAAAACTGTTTTTT
CDR3 protein: CASSLTGDNEKLFF

J gene: TRBJ2-1
D gene: .
clone size: .
V gene: TRBV28
CDR3 DNA: TGTGCCAGCAGTTCATGGGGGGCTACAATTGGTGGTGAGCAGTTCTTC
CDR3 protein: CASSSWGATIGGEQFF

J gene: TRBJ2-7
D gene: .
clone size: .
V gene: TRBV5-1
CDR3 DNA: TGCGCCAGCACTCGGCAGGGCGATCTCTCCTACGAGCAGTACTTC
CDR3 protein: CASTRQGDLSYEQYF

J gene: TRBJ1-1
D gene: TRBD1
clone size: .
V gene: TRBV6-5
CDR3 DNA: TGTGCCAGCAGACCCCCGGGACAGCGGAACACTGAAGCTTTCTTT
CDR3 protein: CASRPPGQRNTEAFF

J gene: TRBJ2-3
D gene: .
clone size: .
V gene: TRBV6-2/TRBV6-3
CDR3 DNA: TGTGCCAGCAGTCCCCGAGCGACCGGCGGAGATACGCAGTATTTT
CDR3 protein: CASSPRATGGDTQYF

J gene: TRBJ2-7
D gene: .
clone size: once
V gene: TRBV4-3
CDR3 DNA: TGCGCCAGCAGCCCCCTCCAGGGTTACGAGCAGTACTTC
CDR3 protein: CASSPLQGYEQYF

J gene: TRBJ2-3
D gene: TRBD2
clone size: once
V gene: TRBV18
CDR3 DNA: TGTGCCAGCTCACCAATCCCACTAGCGGATACAGATACGCAGTATTTT
CDR3 protein: CASSPIPLADTDTQYF